This TCR beta chain originates from a study of blood T cells in healthy people across ages. Through a sample-barcoded 5' primer and a J-beta primer mix, a second PCR was run for roughly 6 to 12 cycles. TCRdb processed the 5' RACE reads anew with MiXCR; each CDR3 protein has one entry. Of around 1,000,000 distinct CDR3 sequences detected, about 25% appear once; the ten largest clones hold approximately 0.71%. Germline values: CDR1 SQVTM, CDR2 ANQGSEA. The ends lost 4 bases at V and 5 bases at J; junction bases unmatched: 4. The CDR3 sequence is 13 residues long. Another study also made use of these data, one on T cells of mothers and their children.

The gene calls are TRBV29-1 and TRBJ2-5; 10 bases align to TRBD2. The receptor comes from a girl aged 2-10 years in good health. Sequencing was done on a sample of blood. Here the CDR3 reads CSVGVSGGETQYF. Written as DNA, the CDR3 is TGCAGCGTTGGGGTTAGCGGGGGGGAGACCCAGTACTTC.